This T cell receptor beta chain was sequenced during a study of blood T cell repertoires in COVID-19. Study overall: Samples of COVID-19 (acute and convalescent) were obtained from the United States, Italy and Spain. The cDNA or gDNA used as material had been derived from T cells, B-cell-depleted T cells, or PBMCs.

As handled by the study authors: Amplified reference gene primers provided the basis for estimating nucleated cell counts. Only in-frame clones appear in the TCRdb table, and some are missing; sequencing was by immunoSEQ multiplex PCR. The V and J calls and the clone size are those of that table, but D and trimming were determined from the DNA. This sample has roughly 100,000 clones, with around 90% found just once. V lost 6 bases and J lost 3; bases outside the gene matches: 4. This CDR3 has 13 residues. Germline V gives CDR1 KGHSH, CDR2 LQKENI. This clonotype originated in a human donor in a cohort sampled during active COVID-19. Sequences were obtained from peripheral blood. This chain links TRBV18 with TRBJ1-2; 7 bases match TRBD1. The CDR3 reads CASSEDRDYGYTF. As DNA, the CDR3 is TGTGCCAGCTCGGAAGACAGGGACTATGGCTACACCTTC.